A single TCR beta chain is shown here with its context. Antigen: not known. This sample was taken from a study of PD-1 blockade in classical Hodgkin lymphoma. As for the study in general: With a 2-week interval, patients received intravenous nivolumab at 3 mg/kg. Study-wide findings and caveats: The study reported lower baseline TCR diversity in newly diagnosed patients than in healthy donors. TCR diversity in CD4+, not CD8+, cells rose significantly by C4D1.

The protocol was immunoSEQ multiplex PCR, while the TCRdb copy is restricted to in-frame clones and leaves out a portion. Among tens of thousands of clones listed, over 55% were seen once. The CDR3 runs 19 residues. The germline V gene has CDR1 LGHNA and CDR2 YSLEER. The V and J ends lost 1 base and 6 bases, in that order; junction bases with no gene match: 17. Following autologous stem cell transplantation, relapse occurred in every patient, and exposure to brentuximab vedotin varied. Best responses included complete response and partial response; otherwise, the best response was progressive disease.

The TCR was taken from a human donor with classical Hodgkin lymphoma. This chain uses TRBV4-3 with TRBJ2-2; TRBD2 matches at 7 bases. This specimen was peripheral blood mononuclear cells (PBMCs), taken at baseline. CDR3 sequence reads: CASSQVERWGGRAPGELFF. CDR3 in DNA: TGCGCCAGCAGCCAAGTAGAGCGGTGGGGGGGAAGGGCTCCCGGGGAGCTGTTTTTT.